A single sample is the source of the 14 T cell receptor beta chains below, sequenced in a study of technical replicates of blood from a few donors. Clones were read by immunoSEQ multiplex PCR, and TCRdb kept only the in-frame ones, dropping some. The sample lists roughly 72,000 clones; around 96% were seen once. The sequenced material came from T cells isolated from PBMCs. The receptor source for this set is a human donor in good health.

This chain links TRBV6-5 with TRBJ1-1; possibly TRBD1 for D (5 bases). V lost 2 bases, J lost 1 base, and 11 bases lay in between. Germline V lookup: CDR1 MNHEY, CDR2 SVGAGI. CDR3 length: 15 residues. The CDR3 sequence is CASSYGTGPNTEAFF. The CDR3 DNA sequence: TGTGCCAGCAGTTACGGAACAGGACCGAACACTGAAGCTTTCTTT.

The V call is TRBV7-8, the J call TRBJ2-2, with 7 positions matching TRBD1. The trim removed 5 bases at V and 5 bases at J, leaving 8 bases unmatched. Germline-derived CDR1 and CDR2 are SGHVS and FQNEAQ. This CDR3 comprises 15 residues. The CDR3 DNA reads TGTGCCAGCAGCCGGGACAGTCCGATAACCGGGGAGCTGTTTTTT. This encodes CASSRDSPITGELFF. Full variable domain (missing parts from reference TRBV7-8 and TRBJ2-2): GAGVSQSPRYKVAKRGQDVALRCDPISGHVSLFWYQQALGQGPEFLTYFQNEAQLDKSGLPSDRFFAERPEGSVSTLKIQRTQQEDSAVYLCASSRDSPITGELFFGEGSRLTVL.

The genes are TRBV19 and TRBJ1-2; tentatively, D is TRBD1 (5 bases). Trimming took 5 bases from V and 11 from J, leaving 21 bases between them. CDR1 and CDR2 (germline): LNHDA, SQIVND (reference sequence). The CDR3 totals 14 residues. The CDR3 region is CASSPSRRDSPYTF. The DNA for the CDR3 is TGTGCCAGTAGTCCCTCTCGTCGGGACTCTCCTTACACCTTC.

The chain combines TRBV5-4 with TRBJ1-1, with D maybe TRBD1 (6 bases). CDR1 SGHNT and CDR2 YYREEE come from the germline V gene (reference sequence). There are 15 residues in the CDR3. Trimming shortened V by 0 bases and J by 1 base, and 10 bases separated the two germline ends. CDR3 amino acids: CASSLAGGRNTEAFF. In DNA, the CDR3 is TGTGCCAGCAGCTTGGCGGGGGGCAGGAACACTGAAGCTTTCTTT.

The chain has TRBV5-6 and TRBJ1-2, with 7 bases aligning to TRBD1. The CDR3 length is 16 residues. Trimming at V came to 5 bases and at J to 2 bases, leaving 12 bases not matched to a gene. Germline V gives CDR1 SGHDT, CDR2 YYEEEE. Here the CDR3 reads CASSYTGTASNYGYTF. The CDR3 DNA reads as TGTGCCAGCAGTTATACCGGGACAGCATCCAACTATGGCTACACCTTC.

The rearrangement uses TRBV6-1 and TRBJ1-1, with D possibly TRBD1 on 5 matching bases. The V gene lost 4 bases and the J gene lost 8 bases, with 8 bases spanning the gap. CDR1 and CDR2 from the germline V gene are MNHNS and SASEGT. The CDR3 covers 11 residues. CDR3 sequence: CASSANREAFF. The CDR3 DNA reads as TGTGCCAGCAGTGCTAACAGGGAAGCTTTCTTT.

The rearrangement uses TRBV11-2 and TRBJ2-7; 8 bases match TRBD2. Germline loops: CDR1 SGHAT, CDR2 FQNNGV. Trimming took 0 bases from V and 6 from J; bases not matched to a gene: 10. This CDR3 region has 16 residues. This CDR3 reads CASSLEPVAGTREQYF. The CDR3 bases are TGTGCCAGCAGCTTAGAACCCGTAGCGGGGACGCGCGAGCAGTACTTC.

The chain employs TRBV9 and TRBJ2-5; 8 bases line up with TRBD2. Germline trimming cut 0 bases from V and 4 bases from J; bases unmatched to any gene: 2. The CDR3 is made up of 14 amino acids. Germline assignment: CDR1 SGDLS and CDR2 YYNGEE. CDR3 residues: CASSVAGGLETQYF. CDR3 sequence (DNA): TGTGCCAGCAGCGTAGCGGGAGGGCTAGAGACCCAGTACTTC.

V usage is TRBV14 and J usage is TRBJ1-1, with a weak D call TRBD1 (6 bases). V lost 3 bases and J 3 bases, leaving 17 bases between the germline ends. Germline loops: CDR1 SGHDN, CDR2 FVKESK. This CDR3 is built from 16 residues. As DNA, the CDR3 is TGTGCCAGCAGCCATAAACCCAGGGGCTGGGACACTGAAGCTTTCTTT. It codes for CASSHKPRGWDTEAFF.

This rearrangement joins TRBV5-1 to TRBJ1-2, with D perhaps TRBD1 (6 bases). The CDR3 spans 13 residues. Trimming cost V 3 bases and J 0 bases, with 6 bases left between them. CDR1 and CDR2 from the germline V gene are SGHRS and YFSETQ. CDR3 sequence: CASSWDTNYGYTF. The DNA of the CDR3 is TGCGCCAGCAGCTGGGACACTAACTATGGCTACACCTTC.

The chain recombines TRBV25-1 with TRBJ2-1; D is undetermined. With 2 bases removed from V and 8 bases from J, the gap between germline ends came to 16 bases. Germline V CDR1 and CDR2: MGHDK, SYGVNS. The CDR3 sequence is 15 residues long. Here the CDR3 DNA reads TGTGCCAGCAGTGAAACGCGACTTTCTATGGATGAGCAGTTCTTC. Translation: CASSETRLSMDEQFF.

J is TRBJ2-1 and V is TRBV7-9; 13 bases are a match to TRBD2. With 5 bases clipped from V and 10 bases from J, the junction kept 2 bases outside the gene matches. Germline V gives CDR1 SEHNR, CDR2 FQNEAQ (reference sequence). CDR3 length: 13 residues. The CDR3, as DNA: TGTGCCAGCAGCCAGGGACTAGCGGGAGAGCAGTTCTTC. It codes for CASSQGLAGEQFF.

The rearrangement joins TRBV10-3 to TRBJ2-5; 11 positions match TRBD2. The DNA end favors TRBJ2-7, so the J call may be wrong. The CDR3 length is 16 residues. The germline CDR1 and CDR2 sequences are ENHRY and SYGVKD. The chain's CDR3 is CAISESTLAGANEQYF. The CDR3, as DNA: TGTGCCATCAGTGAGTCGACACTAGCGGGAGCCAACGAGCAGTACTTC.

This chain links TRBV9 with TRBJ2-1, with 9 bases that match TRBD2. The germline gives CDR1 SGDLS, CDR2 YYNGEE. The CDR3 sequence is 16 residues long. J gave up 4 bases and V 0 bases, and 5 bases lay outside the gene matches. The CDR3 loop is CASSVGPSGTYNEQFF. In DNA form, the CDR3 reads TGTGCCAGCAGCGTAGGCCCTAGCGGGACGTACAATGAGCAGTTCTTC.